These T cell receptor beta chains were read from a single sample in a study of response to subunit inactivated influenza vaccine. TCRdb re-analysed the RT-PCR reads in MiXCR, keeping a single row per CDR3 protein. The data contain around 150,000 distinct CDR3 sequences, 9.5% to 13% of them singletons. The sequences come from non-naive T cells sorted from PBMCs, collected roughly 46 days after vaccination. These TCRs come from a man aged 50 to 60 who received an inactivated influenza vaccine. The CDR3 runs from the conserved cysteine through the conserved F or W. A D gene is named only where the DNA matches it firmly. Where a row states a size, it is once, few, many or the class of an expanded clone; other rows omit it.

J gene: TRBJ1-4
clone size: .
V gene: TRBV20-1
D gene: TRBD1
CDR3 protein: CSANRQGRGEKLFF
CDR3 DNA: TGCAGTGCTAACCGACAGGGGCGAGGTGAAAAACTGTTTTTT

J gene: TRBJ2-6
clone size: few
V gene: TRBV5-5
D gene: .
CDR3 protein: CASSGFSGANVLTF
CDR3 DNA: TGTGCCAGCAGTGGTTTCTCTGGGGCCAACGTCCTGACTTTC

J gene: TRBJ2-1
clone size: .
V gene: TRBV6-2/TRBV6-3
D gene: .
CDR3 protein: CASRYGTQQFF
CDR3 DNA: TGTGCCAGCAGGTACGGGACCCAGCAGTTCTTC

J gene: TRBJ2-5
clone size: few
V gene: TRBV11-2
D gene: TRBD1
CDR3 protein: CASSKGQAETQYF
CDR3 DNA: TGTGCCAGCAGCAAGGGACAGGCGGAGACCCAGTACTTC

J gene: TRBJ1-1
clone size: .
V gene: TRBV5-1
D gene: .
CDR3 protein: CASSLAGQRDTEAFF
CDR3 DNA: TGCGCCAGCAGCTTGGCCGGGCAACGGGACACTGAAGCTTTCTTT

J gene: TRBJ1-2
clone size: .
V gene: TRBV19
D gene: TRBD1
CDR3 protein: CASTPREDRAGYTF
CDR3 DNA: TGTGCCAGTACCCCCCGGGAGGACAGGGCGGGCTACACCTTC

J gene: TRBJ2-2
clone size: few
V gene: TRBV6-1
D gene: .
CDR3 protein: CASSDDGHGTGELFF
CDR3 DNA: TGTGCCAGCAGTGATGATGGCCATGGCACCGGGGAGCTGTTTTTT

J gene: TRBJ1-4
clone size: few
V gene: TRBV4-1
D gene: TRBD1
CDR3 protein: CASTSLPGQGVSKSRGEKLFF
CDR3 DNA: TGCGCCAGCACCTCCCTCCCGGGACAGGGTGTATCCAAGAGTAGAGGTGAAAAACTGTTTTTT

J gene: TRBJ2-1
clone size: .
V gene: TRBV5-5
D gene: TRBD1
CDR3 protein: CASIPIGTGDNEQFF
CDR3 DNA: TGTGCCAGCATCCCCATTGGGACAGGGGACAATGAGCAGTTCTTC

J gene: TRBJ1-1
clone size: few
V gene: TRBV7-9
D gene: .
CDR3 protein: CASSLAGAENTEAFF
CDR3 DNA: TGTGCCAGCAGCTTAGCGGGGGCCGAGAACACTGAAGCTTTCTTT

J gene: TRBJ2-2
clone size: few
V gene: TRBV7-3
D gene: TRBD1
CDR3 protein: CASSLGQYTGELFF
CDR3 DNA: TGTGCCAGCAGCTTGGGACAGTACACCGGGGAGCTGTTTTTT

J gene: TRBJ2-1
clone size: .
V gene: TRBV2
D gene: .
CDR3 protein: CACRGLPRSAAADNEQFF
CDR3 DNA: TGTGCCTGCAGGGGCCTCCCCCGGAGTGCCGCCGCGGACAATGAGCAGTTCTTC

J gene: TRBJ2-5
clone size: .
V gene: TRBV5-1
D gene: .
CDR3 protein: CASSPSGAWSQYF
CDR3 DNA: TGCGCCAGCAGCCCTTCAGGGGCCTGGTCCCAGTACTTC

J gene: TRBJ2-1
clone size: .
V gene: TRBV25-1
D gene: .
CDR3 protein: CASSEYPGAGNEQFF
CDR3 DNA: TGTGCCAGCAGTGAATACCCGGGGGCGGGCAATGAGCAGTTCTTC

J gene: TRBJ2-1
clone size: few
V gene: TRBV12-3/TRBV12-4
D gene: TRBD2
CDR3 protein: CASSLGREAYSYNEQFF
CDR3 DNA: TGTGCCAGCAGTTTAGGGCGGGAGGCCTACTCCTACAATGAGCAGTTCTTC

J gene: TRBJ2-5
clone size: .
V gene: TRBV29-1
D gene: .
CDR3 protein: CSVEVGTRGETQYF
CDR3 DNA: TGCAGCGTTGAAGTCGGGACGAGGGGGGAGACCCAGTACTTC

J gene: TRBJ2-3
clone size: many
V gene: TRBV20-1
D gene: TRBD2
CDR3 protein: CSADGLAGGPGGTDTQYF
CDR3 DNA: TGCAGTGCGGACGGACTAGCGGGAGGGCCGGGGGGGACAGATACGCAGTATTTT

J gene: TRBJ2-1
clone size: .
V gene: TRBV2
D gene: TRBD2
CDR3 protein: CASKDGRAGREQFF
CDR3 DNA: TGTGCCAGCAAGGACGGGAGGGCCGGAAGGGAGCAGTTCTTC